This T cell receptor beta chain appears in the sequencing data of a study of blood T cell repertoires in COVID-19. Study-wide context: PBMCs, B-cell-depleted T cells, or T cells provided the cDNA or gDNA that made up the material.

The CDR3 is 15 residues long. Trimming took off 0 bases at V and 8 bases at J, with 11 bases between the two ends. Germline lookup yields CDR1 SGHDN and CDR2 FVKESK. In the authors' workflow: Reference gene primer amplification gave nucleated cell count estimates. Sequencing used immunoSEQ multiplex PCR; TCRdb keeps in-frame clones, though not all of them. V and J calls and clone size come straight from that table; D and trimming were deduced from the DNA. Among some 180,000 clones listed, approximately 88% were seen once. Patients at the Seattle site were enrolled during active infection and followed longitudinally.

The receptor comes from a woman aged 40 to 50 with COVID-19, enrolled during active disease. Specimen: peripheral blood. The chain links TRBV14 to TRBJ1-6; no clear D gene. The chain's CDR3 is CASSQEAAVDSPLHF. The DNA for the CDR3 is TGTGCCAGCAGCCAAGAGGCGGCCGTGGATTCACCCCTCCACTTT.